Reported below is one T cell receptor beta chain. Its target is not known. The data were taken from a study of T-cell memory formation after mild COVID-19. Study-level information: There were largely donor-specific TCR clusters.

The germline V gene encodes CDR1 SGHRS and CDR2 YFSETQ. V trimming: 4 bases; J trimming: 8 bases; junction bases outside the gene matches: 8. This CDR3 comprises 14 residues. Broader study findings: CD4+ contracting clones were mainly CM and EM; CD8+ ones, EMRA. Clonal second-wave expansions that peaked on day 37 had unconfirmed SARS-CoV-2 specificity. There were some responding clones in pre-infection memory, which suggested that cross-reactive memory had joined.

Each CDR3 protein is one row after TCRdb ran MiXCR on the 5' RACE reads. The data hold about 400,000 distinct CDR3 sequences, with about 25% observed a single time. This receptor was obtained from an adult woman who had mild COVID-19 (a few samples of this study predate the infection). Cell type and time point are not known. Material for sequencing was PBMCs or a T cell subset sorted from them (not recorded which). The V gene is TRBV5-1, the J gene TRBJ2-1, with TRBD2 identical over 8 bases. Here the CDR3 DNA reads TGCGCCAGCAGCACCGGGGGGGCGGACGATGAGCAGTTCTTC. It is translated as CASSTGGADDEQFF.